These T cell receptor beta chains were read from a single sample in a study of blood T cell repertoires in COVID-19. Measured with immunoSEQ multiplex PCR; TCRdb has only the in-frame clones, and not every one. The sample gives some 200,000 clones, roughly 80% of which show up once; 2% to 2.5% is in the top ten. The sample taken for sequencing was peripheral blood. All receptors come from a woman aged 60-70 years with acute or convalescent COVID-19. Each CDR3 is given with its conserved first and last residue. D genes are given only for firm matches. The size of a clone is reported for some rows only, either as once, few or many, or as a class for expanded clones.

V	D	size	J	DNA	CDR3
TRBV5-1	-	-	TRBJ2-2	TGCGCCAGCAGGTTCTCTTCCGACAGTTCCGGGGAGCTGTTTTTT	CASRFSSDSSGELFF
TRBV6-1	-	-	TRBJ1-1	TGTGCCAGCAGTGAAGCGAGATTGAACACTGAAGCTTTCTTT	CASSEARLNTEAFF
TRBV7-9	TRBD2	-	TRBJ2-3	TGTGCCAGCAGCTTCGGGACTAGCGGGGGACTAGACACAGATACGCAGTATTTT	CASSFGTSGGLDTDTQYF
TRBV3-1/TRBV3-2	TRBD1	-	TRBJ2-5	TGTGCCAGCAGCCAAGAGTTGACAGGGGGCGGCGAGACCCAGTACTTC	CASSQELTGGGETQYF
TRBV2	-	-	TRBJ1-5	TGTGCCAGCGCAGCCCAGGGGTCACAGCCCCAGCATTTT	CASAAQGSQPQHF
TRBV5-8	TRBD1	-	TRBJ1-2	TGTGCCAGCAGCTGGCCAGGGGGTGACGTGGGCTACACCTTC	CASSWPGGDVGYTF
TRBV2	-	-	TRBJ2-7	TGTGCCAGCAGTGCGGCAGGGGGGATAACCTACGAGCAGTACTTC	CASSAAGGITYEQYF
TRBV28	-	-	TRBJ2-5	TGTGCCAGCAGTACCCGGGGACAAATGCGGGAGACCCAGTACTTC	CASSTRGQMRETQYF
TRBV4-3	-	-	TRBJ1-6	TGCGCCAGCAGCCAAGATCGCAACAGGGTGTCACCCCTCCACTTT	CASSQDRNRVSPLHF
TRBV15	-	-	TRBJ2-1	TGTGCCACCAGCCTATCAATCGGGGATGAGCAGTTCTTC	CATSLSIGDEQFF
TRBV9	TRBD1	few	TRBJ2-2	TGTGCCAGCAGCGTCGGACAGGGTAGGACCGGGGAGCTGTTTTTT	CASSVGQGRTGELFF
TRBV28	-	-	TRBJ1-1	TGTGCCAGCAGTTCGGGTATTAGGGAAGCTTTCTTT	CASSSGIREAFF
TRBV11-2	-	-	TRBJ2-7	TGTGCCAGCAGCCCTTTGGGCGGAGGGATCTACGAGCAGTACTTC	CASSPLGGGIYEQYF
TRBV20-1	-	-	TRBJ1-4	TGCAGTGCTAGTGGACAGCCGAATAATGAAAAACTGTTTTTT	CSASGQPNNEKLFF
TRBV27	-	-	TRBJ1-1	TGTGCCAGCAGTTTAAAGGGGGGGAAAGCTGAAGCTTTCTTT	CASSLKGGKAEAFF
TRBV2	-	-	TRBJ1-2	TGTGCCAGCAGGCCCGGACAGACGATCACCTTC	CASRPGQTITF
TRBV5-5	TRBD1	-	TRBJ1-6	TGTGCCAGCAGTAGACAGGGGCATTCACCCCTCCACTTT	CASSRQGHSPLHF
TRBV6-5	-	-	TRBJ2-7	TGTGCCAGCAGACACTCGGCAGGGACCTACGAGCAGTACTTC	CASRHSAGTYEQYF
TRBV6-1	-	-	TRBJ2-3	TGTGCCAGCAGTGATACGGGGTGGGCAGATACGCAGTATTTT	CASSDTGWADTQYF
TRBV19	-	-	TRBJ2-3	TGTGCCAGTAGCCGGGGAGATACGCAGTATTTT	CASSRGDTQYF
TRBV2	-	-	TRBJ1-4	TGTGCCAGCAGTGAATCAGGCCGGGAAAAACTGTTTTTT	CASSESGREKLFF
TRBV19	TRBD1	-	TRBJ1-5	TGTGCCAGTAGTATAGATAAGGGTGGGCAGGGGGCCCCTCAGCCCCAGCATTTT	CASSIDKGGQGAPQPQHF
TRBV27	-	-	TRBJ1-2	TGTGCCAGCAGTTTAATAGGGGGTTACTATGGCTACACCTTC	CASSLIGGYYGYTF
TRBV5-4	-	-	TRBJ1-6	TGTGCCAGCAGTTTGGTGGGCGCGCGGGATTCACCCCTCCACTTT	CASSLVGARDSPLHF
TRBV7-2	TRBD2	-	TRBJ2-3	TGTGCCAGCAGCTTTAGCGGGGGCTCAGATACGCAGTATTTT	CASSFSGGSDTQYF
TRBV19	-	-	TRBJ1-2	TGTGCCAGTAGTACCCACAGGACGGAAGGCTACACCTTC	CASSTHRTEGYTF
TRBV5-1	TRBD1	few	TRBJ1-3	TGCGCCAGCAGCTTGGCGGGACAGGGGACTGGAAACACCATATATTTT	CASSLAGQGTGNTIYF
TRBV18	-	-	TRBJ1-2	TGTGCCAGCTCACCAGGGTCCCGAGGAGACTATGGCTACACCTTC	CASSPGSRGDYGYTF
TRBV12-3/TRBV12-4	-	few	TRBJ2-3	TGTGCCAGCAGTCAAAACCAGGGAGATACGCAGTATTTT	CASSQNQGDTQYF
TRBV28	-	-	TRBJ1-1	TGTGCCAGCAGTTTAATTGCGGTGAACACTGAAGCTTTCTTT	CASSLIAVNTEAFF
TRBV13	-	-	TRBJ1-1	TGTGCCAGCAGGTTCCGAGGGGGAGTGGGCACTGAAGCTTTCTTT	CASRFRGGVGTEAFF
TRBV5-4	-	-	TRBJ2-1	TGTGCCAGCAGCTTTAGTAGCTCCTACAATGAGCAGTTCTTC	CASSFSSSYNEQFF
TRBV7-8	TRBD1	-	TRBJ1-3	TGTGCCAGCAGCGCGGACAGGTTTGGAAACACCATATATTTT	CASSADRFGNTIYF
TRBV5-6	TRBD1	few	TRBJ1-2	TGTGCCAGCAGCTTGGAACAGGGGGGGTACTATGGCTACACCTTC	CASSLEQGGYYGYTF
TRBV9	TRBD1	-	TRBJ2-2	TGTGCCAGCAGCGGGACAGGGAGCAACACCGGGGAGCTGTTTTTT	CASSGTGSNTGELFF
TRBV19	-	-	TRBJ2-2	TGTGCCAGTAGTGTAGCGGCGAACACCGGGGAGCTGTTTTTT	CASSVAANTGELFF
TRBV6-5	-	-	TRBJ1-6	TGTGCCAGCAGCACTAACAAGTATTCACCCCTCCACTTT	CASSTNKYSPLHF
TRBV29-1	TRBD1	-	TRBJ1-1	TGCAGCGTTGAAGAGGGACAGGTCGGAACTGAAGCTTTCTTT	CSVEEGQVGTEAFF